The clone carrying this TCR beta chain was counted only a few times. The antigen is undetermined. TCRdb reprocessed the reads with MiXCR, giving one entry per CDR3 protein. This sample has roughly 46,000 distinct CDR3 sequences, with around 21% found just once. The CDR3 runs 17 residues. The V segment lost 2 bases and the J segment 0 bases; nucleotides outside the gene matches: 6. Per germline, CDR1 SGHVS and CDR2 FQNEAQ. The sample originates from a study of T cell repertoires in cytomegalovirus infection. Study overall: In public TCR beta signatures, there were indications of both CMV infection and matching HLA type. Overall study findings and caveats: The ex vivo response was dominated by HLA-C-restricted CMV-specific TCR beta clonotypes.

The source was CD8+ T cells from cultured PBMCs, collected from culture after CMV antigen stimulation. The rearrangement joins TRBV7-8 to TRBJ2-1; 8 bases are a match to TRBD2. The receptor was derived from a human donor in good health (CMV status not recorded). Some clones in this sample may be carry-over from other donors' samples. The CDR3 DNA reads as TGTGCCAGCAGCTTATTTCCAGCGGGGGTCTCCTACAATGAGCAGTTCTTC. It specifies CASSLFPAGVSYNEQFF. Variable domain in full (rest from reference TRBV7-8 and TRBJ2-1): GAGVSQSPRYKVAKRGQDVALRCDPISGHVSLFWYQQALGQGPEFLTYFQNEAQLDKSGLPSDRFFAERPEGSVSTLKIQRTQQEDSAVYLCASSLFPAGVSYNEQFFGPGTRLTVL.